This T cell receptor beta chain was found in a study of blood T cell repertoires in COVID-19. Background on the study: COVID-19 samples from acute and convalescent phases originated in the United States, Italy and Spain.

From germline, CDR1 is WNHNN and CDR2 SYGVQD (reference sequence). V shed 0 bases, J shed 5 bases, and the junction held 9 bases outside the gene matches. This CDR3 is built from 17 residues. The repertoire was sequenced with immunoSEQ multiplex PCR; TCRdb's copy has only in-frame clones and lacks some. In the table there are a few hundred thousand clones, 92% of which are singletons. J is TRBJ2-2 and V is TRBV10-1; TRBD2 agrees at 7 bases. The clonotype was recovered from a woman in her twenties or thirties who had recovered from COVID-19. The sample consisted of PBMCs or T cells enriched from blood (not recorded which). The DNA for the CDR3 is TGCGCCAGCAGTGAGTCGATAAGCGGGAAAGGGACCGGGGAGCTGTTTTTT. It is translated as CASSESISGKGTGELFF.